This T cell receptor beta chain emerged from a study of cytomegalovirus exposure and HLA in healthy donors. The study, taken as a whole, reports: The authors later found most CMV-associated TCR beta chains appeared HLA-restricted.

Germline CDR1 SGHNT, CDR2 YYREEE (reference sequence). The ends lost 4 bases at V and 6 bases at J; junction bases unmatched: 6. The CDR3 runs 14 residues. With respect to this clone: What it recognizes is unknown.

The PCR used 60 Vbeta and 13 Jbeta primers. Sequenced by immunoSEQ multiplex PCR; TCRdb stores in-frame clones only, minus some. In the table there are about 190,000 clones, around 80% of which are singletons. This receptor was taken from a male donor in good health and CMV-seronegative. Sequencing was done on a sample of PBMCs. The V and J genes are TRBV5-4 and TRBJ2-7; 11 bases map to TRBD1. The CDR3 DNA sequence: TGTGCCAGCAGCCCCGGGACAGGGGGGTTCGAGCAGTACTTC. It translates to CASSPGTGGFEQYF.